A single count supports the clone carrying this T cell receptor beta chain. The sample comes from a study of blood T cell repertoires in COVID-19. Background on the study: Italy, Spain and the United States were the sources of the convalescent and acute COVID-19 samples. From T cells, B-cell-depleted T cells, or PBMCs came the material, which was cDNA or gDNA.

Generated by immunoSEQ multiplex PCR, the TCRdb table keeps only in-frame clones and is missing some. This table has fewer than 350,000 clones, approximately 86% appearing once. The CDR3 is made up of 16 amino acids. From germline, CDR1 is LGHDT and CDR2 YNNKEL (reference sequence). The junction had 8 bases not matched to a gene; V was cut back by 5 bases and J by 6 bases. Patients at the Seattle site were enrolled during active infection and followed longitudinally. This TCR came from a woman in her 70s with COVID-19, enrolled during active disease. V is TRBV3-1 (or the pseudogene TRBV3-2) and J is TRBJ2-5, with TRBD2 identical over 14 bases. The sample was peripheral blood. For the CDR3, the DNA is TGTGCCAGCAGCTTCCTGACTAGCGGGGGGGCAAAGACCCAGTACTTC. This encodes CASSFLTSGGAKTQYF.